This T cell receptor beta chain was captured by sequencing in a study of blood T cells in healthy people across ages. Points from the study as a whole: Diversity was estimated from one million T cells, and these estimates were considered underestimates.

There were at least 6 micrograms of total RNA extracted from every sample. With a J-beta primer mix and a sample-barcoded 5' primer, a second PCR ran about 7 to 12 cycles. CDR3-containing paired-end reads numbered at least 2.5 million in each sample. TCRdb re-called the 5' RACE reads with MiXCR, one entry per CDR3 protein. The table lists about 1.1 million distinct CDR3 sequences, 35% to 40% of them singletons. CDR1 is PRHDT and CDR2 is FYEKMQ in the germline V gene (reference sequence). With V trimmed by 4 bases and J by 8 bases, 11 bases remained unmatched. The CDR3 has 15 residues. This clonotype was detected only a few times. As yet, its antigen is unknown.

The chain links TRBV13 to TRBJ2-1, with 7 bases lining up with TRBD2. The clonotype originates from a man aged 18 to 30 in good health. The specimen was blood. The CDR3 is CASSSGGRSPYEQFF. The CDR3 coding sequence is TGTGCCAGCAGCTCCGGGGGGAGATCCCCATATGAGCAGTTCTTC.